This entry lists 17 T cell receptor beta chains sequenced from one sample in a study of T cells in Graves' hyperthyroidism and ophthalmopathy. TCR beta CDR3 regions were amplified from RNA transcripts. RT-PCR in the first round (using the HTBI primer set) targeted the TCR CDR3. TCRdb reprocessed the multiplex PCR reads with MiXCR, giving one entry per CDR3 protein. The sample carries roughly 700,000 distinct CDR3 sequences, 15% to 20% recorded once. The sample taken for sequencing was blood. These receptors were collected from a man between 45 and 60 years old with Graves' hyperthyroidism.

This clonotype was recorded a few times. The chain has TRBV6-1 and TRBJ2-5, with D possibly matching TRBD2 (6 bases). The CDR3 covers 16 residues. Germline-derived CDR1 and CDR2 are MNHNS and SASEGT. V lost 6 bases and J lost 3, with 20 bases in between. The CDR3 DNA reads TGTGCCAGCAGATTGGGGACTGGAGCTTTGAAAGAGACCCAGTACTTC. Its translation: CASRLGTGALKETQYF.

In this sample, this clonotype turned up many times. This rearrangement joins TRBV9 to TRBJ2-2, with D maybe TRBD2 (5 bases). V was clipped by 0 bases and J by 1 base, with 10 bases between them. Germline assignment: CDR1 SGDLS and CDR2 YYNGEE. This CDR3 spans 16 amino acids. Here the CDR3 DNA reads TGTGCCAGCAGCGTAGGAGCGGCAAGGAACACCGGGGAGCTGTTTTTT. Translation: CASSVGAARNTGELFF.

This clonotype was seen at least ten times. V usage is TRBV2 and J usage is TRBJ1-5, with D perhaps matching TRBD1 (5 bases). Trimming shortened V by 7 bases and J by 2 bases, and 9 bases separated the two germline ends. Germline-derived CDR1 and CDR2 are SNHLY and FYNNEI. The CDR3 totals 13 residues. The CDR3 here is CASKGIGNQPQHF. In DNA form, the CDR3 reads TGTGCCAGCAAGGGGATCGGCAATCAGCCCCAGCATTTT.

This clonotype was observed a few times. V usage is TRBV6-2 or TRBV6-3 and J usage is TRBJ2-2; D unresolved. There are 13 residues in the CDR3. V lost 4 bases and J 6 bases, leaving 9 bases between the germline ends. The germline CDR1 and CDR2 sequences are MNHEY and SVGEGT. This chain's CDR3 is CASSCSVAGELFF. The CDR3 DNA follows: TGTGCCAGCAGTTGCTCCGTTGCCGGGGAGCTGTTTTTT.

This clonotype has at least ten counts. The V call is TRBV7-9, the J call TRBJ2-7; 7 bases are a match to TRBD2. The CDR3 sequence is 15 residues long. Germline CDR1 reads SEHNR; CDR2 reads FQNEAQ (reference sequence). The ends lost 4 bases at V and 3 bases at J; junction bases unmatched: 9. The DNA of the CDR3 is TGTGCCAGCAGCTCCTCGCGGGGGAACATCTACGAGCAGTACTTC. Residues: CASSSSRGNIYEQYF.

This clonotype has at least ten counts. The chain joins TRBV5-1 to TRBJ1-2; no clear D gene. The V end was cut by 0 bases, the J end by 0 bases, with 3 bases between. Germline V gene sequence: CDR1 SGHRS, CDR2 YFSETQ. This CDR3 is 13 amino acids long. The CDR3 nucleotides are TGCGCCAGCAGCTTGGACGCTAACTATGGCTACACCTTC. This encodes CASSLDANYGYTF. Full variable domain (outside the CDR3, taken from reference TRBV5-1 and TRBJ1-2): KAGVTQTPRYLIKTRGQQVTLSCSPISGHRSVSWYQQTPGQGLQFLFEYFSETQRNKGNFPGRFSGRQFSNSRSEMNVSTLELGDSALYLCASSLDANYGYTFGSGTRLTVV.

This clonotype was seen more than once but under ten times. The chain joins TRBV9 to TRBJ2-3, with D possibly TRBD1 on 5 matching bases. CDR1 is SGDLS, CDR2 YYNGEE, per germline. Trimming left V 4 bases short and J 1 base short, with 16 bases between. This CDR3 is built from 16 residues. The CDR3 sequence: CASSSKPGARTDTQYF. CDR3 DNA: TGTGCCAGCAGCAGCAAACCTGGGGCTCGCACAGATACGCAGTATTTT.

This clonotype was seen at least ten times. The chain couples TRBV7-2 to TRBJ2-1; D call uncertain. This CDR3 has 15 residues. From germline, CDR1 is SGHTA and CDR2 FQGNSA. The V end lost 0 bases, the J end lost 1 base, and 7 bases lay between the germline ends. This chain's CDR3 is CASSLASDSYNEQFF. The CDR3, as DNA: TGTGCCAGCAGCTTAGCCAGCGATTCCTACAATGAGCAGTTCTTC. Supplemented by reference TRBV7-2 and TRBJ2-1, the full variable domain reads GAGVSQSPSNKVTEKGKDVELRCDPISGHTALYWYRQSLGQGLEFLIYFQGNSAPDKSGLPSDRFSAERTGGSVSTLTIQRTQQEDSAVYLCASSLASDSYNEQFFGPGTRLTVL.

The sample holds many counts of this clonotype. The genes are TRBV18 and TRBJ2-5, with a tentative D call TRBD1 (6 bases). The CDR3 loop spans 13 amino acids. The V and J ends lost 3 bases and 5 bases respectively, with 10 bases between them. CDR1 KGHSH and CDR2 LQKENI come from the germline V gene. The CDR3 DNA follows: TGTGCCAGCTCACCGGACAGTGGGGAGACCCAGTACTTC. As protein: CASSPDSGETQYF.

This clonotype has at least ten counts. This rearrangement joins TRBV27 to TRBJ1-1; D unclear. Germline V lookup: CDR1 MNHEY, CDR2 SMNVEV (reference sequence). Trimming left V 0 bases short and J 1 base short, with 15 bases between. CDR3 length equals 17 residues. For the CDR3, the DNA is TGTGCCAGCAGTTTATCGTCCCTGATACTGGGGAACACTGAAGCTTTCTTT. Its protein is CASSLSSLILGNTEAFF.

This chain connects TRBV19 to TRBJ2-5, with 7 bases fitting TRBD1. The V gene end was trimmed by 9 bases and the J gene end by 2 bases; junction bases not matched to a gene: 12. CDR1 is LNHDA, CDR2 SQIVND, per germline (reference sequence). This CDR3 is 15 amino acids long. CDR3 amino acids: CASTSGGMRQETQYF. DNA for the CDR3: TGTGCCAGCACTTCAGGGGGTATGAGGCAAGAGACCCAGTACTTC.

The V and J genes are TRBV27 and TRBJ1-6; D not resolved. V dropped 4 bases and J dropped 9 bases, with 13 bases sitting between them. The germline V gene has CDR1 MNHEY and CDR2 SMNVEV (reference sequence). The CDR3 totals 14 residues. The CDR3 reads CASSWEAYASPLHF. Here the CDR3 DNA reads TGTGCCAGCAGTTGGGAGGCCTATGCTTCACCCCTCCACTTT.

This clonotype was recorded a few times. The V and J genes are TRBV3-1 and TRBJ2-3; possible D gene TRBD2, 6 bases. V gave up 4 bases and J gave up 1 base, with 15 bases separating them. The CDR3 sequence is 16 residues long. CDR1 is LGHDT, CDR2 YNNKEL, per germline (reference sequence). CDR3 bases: TGTGCCAGCAGCCCCCTTCAGGGACTTGGCACAGATACGCAGTATTTT. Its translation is CASSPLQGLGTDTQYF.

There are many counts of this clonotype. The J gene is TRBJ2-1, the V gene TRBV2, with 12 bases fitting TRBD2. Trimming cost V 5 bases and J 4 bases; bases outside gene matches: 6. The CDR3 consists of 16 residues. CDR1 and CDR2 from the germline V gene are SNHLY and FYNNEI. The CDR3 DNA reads TGTGCCAGCAGTCCTAGGACTAGCGGGGCGTACAATGAGCAGTTCTTC. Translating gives CASSPRTSGAYNEQFF.

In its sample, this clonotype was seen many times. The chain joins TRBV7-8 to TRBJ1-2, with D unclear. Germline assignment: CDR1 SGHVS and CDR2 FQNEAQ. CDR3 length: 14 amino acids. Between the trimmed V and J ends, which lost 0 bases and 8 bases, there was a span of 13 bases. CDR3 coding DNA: TGTGCCAGCAGCTTAGCGGACGGCGTGCAAGGCTACACCTTC. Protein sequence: CASSLADGVQGYTF.

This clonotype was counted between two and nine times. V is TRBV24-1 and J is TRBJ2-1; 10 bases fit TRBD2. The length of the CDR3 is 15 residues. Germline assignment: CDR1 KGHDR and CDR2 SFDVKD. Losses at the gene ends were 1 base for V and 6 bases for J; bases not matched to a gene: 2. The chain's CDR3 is CATSDFGTSANEQFF. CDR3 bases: TGTGCCACCAGTGATTTTGGGACTAGCGCCAATGAGCAGTTCTTC.

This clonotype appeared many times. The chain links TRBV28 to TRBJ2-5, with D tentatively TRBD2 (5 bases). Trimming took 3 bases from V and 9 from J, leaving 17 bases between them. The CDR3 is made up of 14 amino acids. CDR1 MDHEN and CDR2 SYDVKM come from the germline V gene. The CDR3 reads CASSFIGLAKAQYF. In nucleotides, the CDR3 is TGTGCCAGCAGTTTCATTGGACTGGCGAAGGCCCAGTACTTC. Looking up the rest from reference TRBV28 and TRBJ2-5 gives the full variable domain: DVKVTQSSRYLVKRTGEKVFLECVQDMDHENMFWYRQDPGLGLRLIYFSYDVKMKEKGDIPEGYSVSREKKERFSLILESASTNQTSMYLCASSFIGLAKAQYFGPGTRLLVL.